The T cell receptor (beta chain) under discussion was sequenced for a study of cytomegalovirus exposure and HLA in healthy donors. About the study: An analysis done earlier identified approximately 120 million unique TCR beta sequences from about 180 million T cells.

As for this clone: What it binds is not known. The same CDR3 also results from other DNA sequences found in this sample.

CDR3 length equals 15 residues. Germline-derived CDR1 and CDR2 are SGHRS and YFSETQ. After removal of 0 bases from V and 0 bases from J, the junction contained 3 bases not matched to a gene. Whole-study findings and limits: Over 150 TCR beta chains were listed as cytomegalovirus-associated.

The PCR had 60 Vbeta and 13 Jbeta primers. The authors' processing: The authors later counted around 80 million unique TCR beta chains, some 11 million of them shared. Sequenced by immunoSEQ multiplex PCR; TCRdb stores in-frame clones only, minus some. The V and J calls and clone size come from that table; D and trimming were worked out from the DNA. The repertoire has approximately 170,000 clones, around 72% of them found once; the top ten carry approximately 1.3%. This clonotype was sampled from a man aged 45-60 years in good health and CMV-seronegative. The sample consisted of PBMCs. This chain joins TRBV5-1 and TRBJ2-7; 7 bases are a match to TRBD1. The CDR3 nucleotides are TGCGCCAGCAGCTTGGGGACAGGAAGCTCCTACGAGCAGTACTTC. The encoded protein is CASSLGTGSSYEQYF.